Sequencing of this T cell receptor beta chain was carried out in a study of OX40 agonist ivuxolimab in advanced cancers. Sequencing used immunoSEQ multiplex PCR; TCRdb keeps in-frame clones, though not all of them. Of some 64,000 clones listed, 80% to 95% are singletons. Sequencing was performed on CD4+ or CD8+ T cells sorted from blood, taken in a trial of the OX40 agonist ivuxolimab. The receptor was isolated from an adult with an advanced solid tumor such as melanoma, head and neck, liver or kidney cancer.

CDR3 bases: TGTGCCAGTAGTACGCGGGGACAGGGCAGCTACGAGCAGTACTTC. Its translation is CASSTRGQGSYEQYF. The J gene is TRBJ2-7, the V gene TRBV19; 9 bases fit TRBD1. The CDR3 is 15 residues long. Germline V gene lookup returns CDR1 LNHDA and CDR2 SQIVND (reference sequence). V dropped 4 bases and J dropped 3; count of bases not matched to a gene: 7.